This TCR beta chain was sequenced during a study of T cell repertoires in cytomegalovirus infection. In germline, CDR1 is SEHNR, CDR2 FQNEAQ (reference sequence). V lost 5 bases, J lost 0 bases, and 6 bases stayed unmatched. The CDR3 extends over 15 amino acids. TCRdb passed the reads through MiXCR, listing each CDR3 protein once. The table records around 630,000 distinct CDR3 sequences, roughly 24% of them present only once. The source of this sequence is a human donor in good health (CMV status not recorded). Some clones in this sample may be carry-over from other donors' samples. Material for sequencing was CD8+ T cells from PBMCs. The chain is built from TRBV7-9 and TRBJ1-1, with TRBD1 identical over 7 bases. The CDR3 protein is CASSDRTGMNTEAFF. The CDR3 DNA reads as TGTGCCAGCAGCGATAGGACAGGCATGAACACTGAAGCTTTCTTT.